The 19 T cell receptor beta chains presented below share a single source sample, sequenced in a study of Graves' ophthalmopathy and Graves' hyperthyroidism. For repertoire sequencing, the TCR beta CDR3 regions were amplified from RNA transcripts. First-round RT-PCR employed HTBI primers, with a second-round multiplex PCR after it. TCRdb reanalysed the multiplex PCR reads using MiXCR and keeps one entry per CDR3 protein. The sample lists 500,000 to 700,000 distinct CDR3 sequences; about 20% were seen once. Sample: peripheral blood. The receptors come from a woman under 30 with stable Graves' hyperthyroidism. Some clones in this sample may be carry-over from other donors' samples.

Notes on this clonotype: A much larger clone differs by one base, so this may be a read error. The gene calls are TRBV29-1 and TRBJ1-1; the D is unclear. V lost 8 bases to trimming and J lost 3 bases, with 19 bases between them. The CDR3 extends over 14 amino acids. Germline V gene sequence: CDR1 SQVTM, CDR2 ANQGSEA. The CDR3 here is CSSQVGIRDTEAFF. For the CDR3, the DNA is TGCAGCTCGCAGGTGGGGATTAGGGACACTGAAGCTTTCTTT. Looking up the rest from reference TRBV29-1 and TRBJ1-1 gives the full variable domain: SAVISQKPSRDICQRGTSLTIQCQVDSQVTMMFWYRQQPGQSLTLIATANQGSEATYESGFVIDKFPISRPNLTFSTLTVSNMSPEDSSIYLCSSQVGIRDTEAFFGQGTRLTVV.

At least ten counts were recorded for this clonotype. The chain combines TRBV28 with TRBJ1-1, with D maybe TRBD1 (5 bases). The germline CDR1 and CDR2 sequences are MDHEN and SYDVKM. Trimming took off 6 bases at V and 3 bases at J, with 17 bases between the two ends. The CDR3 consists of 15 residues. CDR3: CASRGGVWGYTEAFF. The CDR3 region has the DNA TGTGCCAGCAGGGGGGGGGTGTGGGGATACACTGAAGCTTTCTTT. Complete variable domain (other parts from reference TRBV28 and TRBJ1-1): DVKVTQSSRYLVKRTGEKVFLECVQDMDHENMFWYRQDPGLGLRLIYFSYDVKMKEKGDIPEGYSVSREKKERFSLILESASTNQTSMYLCASRGGVWGYTEAFFGQGTRLTVV.

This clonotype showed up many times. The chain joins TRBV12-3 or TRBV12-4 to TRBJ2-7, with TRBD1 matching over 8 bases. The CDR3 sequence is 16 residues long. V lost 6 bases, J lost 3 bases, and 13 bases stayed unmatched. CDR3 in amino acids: CASSSPDRAYFYEQYF. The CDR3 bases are TGTGCCAGCAGCTCCCCGGACAGGGCCTACTTCTACGAGCAGTACTTC.

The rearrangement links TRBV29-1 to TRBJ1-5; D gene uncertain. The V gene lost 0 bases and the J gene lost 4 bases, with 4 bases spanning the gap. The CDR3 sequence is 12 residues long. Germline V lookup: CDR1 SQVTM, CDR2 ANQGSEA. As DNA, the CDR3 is TGCAGCGTTGAAGACGGTAATCAGCCCCAGCATTTT. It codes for CSVEDGNQPQHF. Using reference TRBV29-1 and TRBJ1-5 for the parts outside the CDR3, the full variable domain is SAVISQKPSRDICQRGTSLTIQCQVDSQVTMMFWYRQQPGQSLTLIATANQGSEATYESGFVIDKFPISRPNLTFSTLTVSNMSPEDSSIYLCSVEDGNQPQHFGDGTRLSIL.

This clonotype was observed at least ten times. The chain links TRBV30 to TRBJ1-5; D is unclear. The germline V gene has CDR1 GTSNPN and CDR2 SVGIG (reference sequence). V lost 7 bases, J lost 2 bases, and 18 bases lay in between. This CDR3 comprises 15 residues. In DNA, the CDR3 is TGTGCCTCCTCCGCTTCCGGGGTTCGCAATCAGCCCCAGCATTTT. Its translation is CASSASGVRNQPQHF.

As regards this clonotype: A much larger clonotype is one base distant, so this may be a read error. CDR3 loop: CASSEQGYQGTEVFF. The CDR3 coding sequence is TGTGCCAGCAGTGAACAAGGGTACCAAGGCACTGAAGTTTTCTTT. This chain links TRBV6-1 with TRBJ1-1; D remains ambiguous. This CDR3 has 15 amino acids. Germline V gene sequence: CDR1 MNHNS, CDR2 SASEGT.

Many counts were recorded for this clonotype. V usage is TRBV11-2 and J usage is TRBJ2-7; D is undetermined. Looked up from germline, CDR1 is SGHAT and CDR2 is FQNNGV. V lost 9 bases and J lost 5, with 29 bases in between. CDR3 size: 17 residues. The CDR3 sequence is CARPVPPPSPARHEQYF. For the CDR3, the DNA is TGTGCCAGGCCGGTCCCACCACCTTCCCCCGCCAGGCACGAGCAGTACTTC.

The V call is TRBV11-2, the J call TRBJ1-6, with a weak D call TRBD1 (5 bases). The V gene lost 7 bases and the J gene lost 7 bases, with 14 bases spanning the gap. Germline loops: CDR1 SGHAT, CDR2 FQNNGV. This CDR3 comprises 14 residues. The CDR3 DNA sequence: TGTGCCAGCACCCGTTGGGGCGAGAATTCACCCCTCCACTTT. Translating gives CASTRWGENSPLHF.

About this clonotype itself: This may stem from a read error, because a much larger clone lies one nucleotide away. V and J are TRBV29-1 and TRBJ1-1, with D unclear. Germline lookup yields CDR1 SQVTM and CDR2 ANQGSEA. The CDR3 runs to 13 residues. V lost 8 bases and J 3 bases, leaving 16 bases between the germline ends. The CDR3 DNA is TGCAGCCCCGGCACCGTTTTGGACACTGAAGCTTTCTTT. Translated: CSPGTVLDTEAFF.

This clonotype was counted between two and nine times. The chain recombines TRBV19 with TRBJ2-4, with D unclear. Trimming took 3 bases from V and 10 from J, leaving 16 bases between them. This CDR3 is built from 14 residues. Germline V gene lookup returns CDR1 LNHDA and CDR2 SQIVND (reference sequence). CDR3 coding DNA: TGTGCCAGTAGTATTGCTGGGCTACTGAGGATTCAGTACTTC. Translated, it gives CASSIAGLLRIQYF.

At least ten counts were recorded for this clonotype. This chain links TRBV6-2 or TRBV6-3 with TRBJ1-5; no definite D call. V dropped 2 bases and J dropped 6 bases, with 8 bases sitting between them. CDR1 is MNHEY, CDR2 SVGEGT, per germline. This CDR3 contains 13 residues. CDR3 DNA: TGTGCCAGCAGTTACCTAGGGTTTCAGCCCCAGCATTTT. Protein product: CASSYLGFQPQHF.

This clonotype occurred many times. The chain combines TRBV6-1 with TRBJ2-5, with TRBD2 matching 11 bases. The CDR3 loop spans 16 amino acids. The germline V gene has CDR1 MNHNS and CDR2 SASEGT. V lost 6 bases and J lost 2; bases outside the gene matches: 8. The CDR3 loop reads CASRPWTSGRQETQYF. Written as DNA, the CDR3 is TGTGCCAGCAGACCCTGGACTAGCGGGCGTCAAGAGACCCAGTACTTC.

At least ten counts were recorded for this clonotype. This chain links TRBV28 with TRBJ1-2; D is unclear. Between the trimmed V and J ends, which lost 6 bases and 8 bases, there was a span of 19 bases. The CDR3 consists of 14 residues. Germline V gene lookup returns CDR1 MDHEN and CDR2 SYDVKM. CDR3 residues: CASSPRVKSGGYTF. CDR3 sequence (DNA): TGTGCCAGCAGCCCACGGGTGAAATCTGGGGGCTACACCTTC.

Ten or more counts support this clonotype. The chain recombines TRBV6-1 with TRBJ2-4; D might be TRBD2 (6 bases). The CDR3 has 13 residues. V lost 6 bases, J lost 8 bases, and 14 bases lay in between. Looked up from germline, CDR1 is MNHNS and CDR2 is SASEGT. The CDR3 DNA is TGTGCCAGCAGAAGTGCCAGGGAGGACATTCAGTACTTC. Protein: CASRSAREDIQYF.

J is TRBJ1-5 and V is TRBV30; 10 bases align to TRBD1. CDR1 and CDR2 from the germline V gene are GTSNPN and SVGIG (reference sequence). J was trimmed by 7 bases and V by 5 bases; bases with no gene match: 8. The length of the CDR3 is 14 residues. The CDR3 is CAWQIGTGEQPQHF. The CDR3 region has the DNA TGTGCCTGGCAAATCGGGACAGGGGAACAGCCCCAGCATTTT.

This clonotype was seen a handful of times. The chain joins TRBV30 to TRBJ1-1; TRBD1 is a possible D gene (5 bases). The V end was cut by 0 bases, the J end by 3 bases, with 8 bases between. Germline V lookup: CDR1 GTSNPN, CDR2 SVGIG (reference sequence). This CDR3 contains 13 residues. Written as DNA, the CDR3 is TGTGCCTGGAGTGTACAGGCGTACACTGAAGCTTTCTTT. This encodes CAWSVQAYTEAFF.

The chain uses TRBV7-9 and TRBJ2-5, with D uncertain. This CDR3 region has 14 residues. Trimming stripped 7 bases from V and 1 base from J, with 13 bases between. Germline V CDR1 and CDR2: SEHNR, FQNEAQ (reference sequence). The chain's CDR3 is CASNRYPSQETQYF. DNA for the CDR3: TGTGCCAGCAACAGATACCCGAGCCAAGAGACCCAGTACTTC.

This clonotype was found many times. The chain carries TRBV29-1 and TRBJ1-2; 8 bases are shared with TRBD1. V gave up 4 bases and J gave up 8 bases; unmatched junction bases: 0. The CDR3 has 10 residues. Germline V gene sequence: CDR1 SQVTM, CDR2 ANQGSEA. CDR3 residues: CSVAGGGYTF. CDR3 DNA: TGCAGCGTTGCAGGGGGCGGCTACACCTTC.

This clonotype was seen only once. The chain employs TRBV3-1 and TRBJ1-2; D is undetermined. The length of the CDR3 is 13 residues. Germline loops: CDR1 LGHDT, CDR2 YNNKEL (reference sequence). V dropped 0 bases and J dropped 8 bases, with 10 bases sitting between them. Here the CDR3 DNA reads TGTGCCAGCAGCCAAGATCACGGGTGGGGCTACACCTTC. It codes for CASSQDHGWGYTF.